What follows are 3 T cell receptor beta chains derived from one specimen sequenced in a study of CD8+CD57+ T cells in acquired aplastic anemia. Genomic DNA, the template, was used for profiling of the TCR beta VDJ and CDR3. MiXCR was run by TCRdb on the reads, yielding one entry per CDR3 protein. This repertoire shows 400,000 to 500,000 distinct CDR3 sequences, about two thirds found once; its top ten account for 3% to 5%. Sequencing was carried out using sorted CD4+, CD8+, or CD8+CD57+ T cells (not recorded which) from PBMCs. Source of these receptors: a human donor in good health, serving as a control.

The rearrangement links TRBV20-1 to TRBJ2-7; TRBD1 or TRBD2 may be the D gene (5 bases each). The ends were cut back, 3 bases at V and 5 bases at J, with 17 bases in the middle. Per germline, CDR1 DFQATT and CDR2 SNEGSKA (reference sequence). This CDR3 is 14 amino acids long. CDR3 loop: CSASKGPNTNEQYF. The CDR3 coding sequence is TGCAGTGCTAGTAAGGGACCGAACACCAACGAGCAGTACTTC.

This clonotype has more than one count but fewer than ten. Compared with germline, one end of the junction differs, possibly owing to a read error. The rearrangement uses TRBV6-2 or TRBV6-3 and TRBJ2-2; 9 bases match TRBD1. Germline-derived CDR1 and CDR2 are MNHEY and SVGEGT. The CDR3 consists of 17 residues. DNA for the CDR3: TGTGCCGGCAGTTACAAGGACAGGGGAACCTACACCGGGGAGCTGTTTTTT. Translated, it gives CAGSYKDRGTYTGELFF.

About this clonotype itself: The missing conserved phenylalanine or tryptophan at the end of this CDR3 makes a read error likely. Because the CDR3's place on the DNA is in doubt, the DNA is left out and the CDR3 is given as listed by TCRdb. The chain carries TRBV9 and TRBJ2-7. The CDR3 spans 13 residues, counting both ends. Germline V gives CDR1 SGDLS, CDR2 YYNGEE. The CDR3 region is CASSVRQVGTDTH.